This TCR beta chain originates from a study of radiotherapy plus CTLA-4 blockade in lung cancer. Whole-study results and caveats: Early blood T cell clone changes and increased post-radiation serum interferon-beta were reportedly the strongest response predictors.

The data were produced by immunoSEQ multiplex PCR, yet TCRdb's version contains in-frame clones alone and is incomplete. This table holds tens of thousands of clones, about 80% found once. The CDR3 runs 19 residues. CDR1 is MNHEY, CDR2 SMNVEV, per germline (reference sequence). V shed 2 bases and J 2 bases; nucleotides not matched to a gene: 14. Ipilimumab CTLA-4 blockade and focal radiation were given to patients with chemo-refractory metastatic non-small-cell lung cancer. Comments on this clone: No antigen is known for it.

This sequence joins TRBV27 and TRBJ2-3, with 9 bases identical to TRBD1. This clonotype was sampled from a human donor with non-small cell lung cancer that progressed on radiotherapy plus ipilimumab. The sample was peripheral blood, taken from a patient treated with radiotherapy plus ipilimumab. CDR3 loop: CASSLRGRQGVAYTDTQYF. The CDR3 DNA sequence: TGTGCCAGCAGTTTAAGGGGAAGACAGGGGGTTGCCTACACAGATACGCAGTATTTT.